This is a list of T cell receptor beta chains from one sample in a study of cytomegalovirus exposure and HLA in healthy donors. Data came from immunoSEQ multiplex PCR; TCRdb stores just in-frame clones and leaves some out. Seen here are 200,000 to 250,000 clones, roughly 84% observed once, and the top ten hold more than 10%. Sequenced input: PBMCs. The origin of the receptors is a man between 18 and 29 years old in good health and CMV-seropositive. The CDR3 runs from the conserved cysteine through the conserved F or W. Each record gives: clone size, D gene, V gene, J gene, CDR3 protein, CDR3 DNA. A D gene is named only where the DNA matches it firmly. Some rows have no size entry. The others give once, few or many, or a class for an expanded clone.

.	TRBD1	TRBV18	TRBJ2-7	CASVPGTGGHEQYF	TGTGCCAGCGTCCCCGGGACAGGGGGCCACGAGCAGTACTTC
.	.	TRBV28	TRBJ2-7	CASSNTGYDYEQYF	TGTGCCAGCAGCAACACAGGGTACGACTACGAGCAGTACTTC
.	TRBD2	TRBV11-2	TRBJ2-7	CASSVGLASSYEQYF	TGTGCCAGCAGCGTAGGACTAGCGAGTTCCTACGAGCAGTACTTC
.	.	TRBV6-1	TRBJ1-4	CASSEQSRREKLFF	TGTGCCAGCAGTGAACAATCGAGACGGGAAAAACTGTTTTTT
.	.	TRBV27	TRBJ2-1	CASSLPERNEQFF	TGTGCCAGCAGTCTTCCAGAGAGGAATGAGCAGTTCTTC
once	.	TRBV7-2	TRBJ1-1	CASSLQSLNTEAFF	TGTGCCAGCAGCTTACAAAGTCTGAACACTGAAGCTTTCTTT
few	TRBD1	TRBV6-5	TRBJ1-2	CASRRQGIDGYTF	TGTGCCAGCAGACGACAGGGGATCGATGGCTACACCTTC
.	TRBD2	TRBV6-5	TRBJ2-7	CASRPGTSNYEQYF	TGTGCCAGCAGACCCGGGACTAGCAATTACGAGCAGTACTTC
.	.	TRBV27	TRBJ1-1	CASSFIGRRIMNTEAFF	TGTGCCAGCAGTTTCATCGGACGGAGAATCATGAACACTGAAGCTTTCTTT
.	TRBD2	TRBV5-1	TRBJ2-3	CASSRTRDTQYF	TGCGCCAGCAGCAGGACTAGAGATACGCAGTATTTT
.	TRBD1	TRBV10-3	TRBJ2-2	CAIRGQGTAGELFF	TGTGCCATCAGGGGACAGGGGACCGCCGGGGAGCTGTTTTTT
.	.	TRBV10-3	TRBJ2-7	CAISVERSYEQYF	TGTGCCATCAGTGTCGAGAGGTCCTACGAGCAGTACTTC
.	.	TRBV29-1	TRBJ2-5	CSPLRGRKTQYF	TGCAGCCCACTGAGAGGCCGAAAGACCCAGTACTTC
.	TRBD2	TRBV27	TRBJ2-1	CASSFRGGREQFF	TGTGCCAGCAGTTTCCGGGGCGGGAGGGAGCAGTTCTTC
.	.	TRBV9	TRBJ2-7	CASSSLNEQYF	TGTGCCAGCAGCTCCTTAAACGAGCAGTACTTC
.	.	TRBV7-9	TRBJ2-5	CASSLMGETQYF	TGTGCCAGCAGCTTGATGGGGGAGACCCAGTACTTC
.	.	TRBV19	TRBJ1-5	CASSIDRHSNQPQHF	TGTGCCAGTAGTATTGACAGGCATAGCAATCAGCCCCAGCATTTT